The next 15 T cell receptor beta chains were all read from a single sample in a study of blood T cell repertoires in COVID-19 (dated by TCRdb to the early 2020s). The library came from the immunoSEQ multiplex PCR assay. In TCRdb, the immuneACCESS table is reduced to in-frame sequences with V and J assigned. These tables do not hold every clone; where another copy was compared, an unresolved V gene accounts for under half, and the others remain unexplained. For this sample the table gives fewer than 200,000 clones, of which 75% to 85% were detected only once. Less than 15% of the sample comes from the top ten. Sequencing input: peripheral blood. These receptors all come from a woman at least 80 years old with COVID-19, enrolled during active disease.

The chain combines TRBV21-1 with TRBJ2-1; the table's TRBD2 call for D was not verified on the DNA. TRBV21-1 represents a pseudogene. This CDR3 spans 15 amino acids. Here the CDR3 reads CASPSGTSGYNEQFF. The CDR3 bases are TGTGCCAGCCCTTCCGGGACTAGCGGCTACAATGAGCAGTTCTTC.

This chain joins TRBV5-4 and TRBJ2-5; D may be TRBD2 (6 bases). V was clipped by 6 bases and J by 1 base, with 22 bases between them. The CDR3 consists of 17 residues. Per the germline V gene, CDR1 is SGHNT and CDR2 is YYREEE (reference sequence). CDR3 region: CASTPTGGYAAQETQYF. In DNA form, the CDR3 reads TGTGCCAGCACCCCGACCGGGGGTTATGCGGCCCAAGAGACCCAGTACTTC.

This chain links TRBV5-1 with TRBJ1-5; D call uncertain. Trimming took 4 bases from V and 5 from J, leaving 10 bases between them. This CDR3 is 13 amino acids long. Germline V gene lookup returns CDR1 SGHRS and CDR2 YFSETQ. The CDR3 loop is CASSLERDQPQHF. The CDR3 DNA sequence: TGCGCCAGCAGCCTAGAGAGGGATCAGCCCCAGCATTTT.

In nucleotides, the CDR3 is TGTGCCATCAGTGGGGGGGGCCCTACCTACGAGCAGTACTTC. Its translation is CAISGGGPTYEQYF. The chain links TRBV10-3 to TRBJ2-7, with D perhaps matching TRBD2 (7 bases). Germline lookup yields CDR1 ENHRY and CDR2 SYGVKD. This CDR3 spans 14 amino acids. Trimming left V 4 bases short and J 2 bases short, with 12 bases between.

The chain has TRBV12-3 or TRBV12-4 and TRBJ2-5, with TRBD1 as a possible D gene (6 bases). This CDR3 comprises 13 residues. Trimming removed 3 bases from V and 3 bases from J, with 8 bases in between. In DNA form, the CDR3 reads TGTGCCAGCAGTTTTTGGACAGAAGAGACCCAGTACTTC. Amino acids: CASSFWTEETQYF.

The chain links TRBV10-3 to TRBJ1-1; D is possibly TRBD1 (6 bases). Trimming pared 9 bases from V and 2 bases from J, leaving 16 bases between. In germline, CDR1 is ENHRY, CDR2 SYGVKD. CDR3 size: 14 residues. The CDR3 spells CAITGGGGNTEAFF. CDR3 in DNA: TGTGCCATAACTGGAGGGGGGGGCAACACTGAAGCTTTCTTT.

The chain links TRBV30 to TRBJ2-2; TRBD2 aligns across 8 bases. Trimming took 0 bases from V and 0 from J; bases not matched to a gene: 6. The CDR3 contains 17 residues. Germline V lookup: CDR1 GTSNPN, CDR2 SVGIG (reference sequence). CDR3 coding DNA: TGTGCCTGGAGTGTACCTAGCGGGTTCGCGAACACCGGGGAGCTGTTTTTT. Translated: CAWSVPSGFANTGELFF.

CDR3 in amino acids: CASSLVTGNTGTDTQYF. The DNA for the CDR3 is TGTGCCAGCAGCTTGGTTACGGGGAATACGGGTACAGATACGCAGTATTTT. The chain recombines TRBV5-8 with TRBJ2-3, with D possibly matching TRBD2 (5 bases). Trimming pared 0 bases from V and 3 bases from J, leaving 17 bases between. From germline, CDR1 is SGHTS and CDR2 YDEGEE. This CDR3 has 17 residues.

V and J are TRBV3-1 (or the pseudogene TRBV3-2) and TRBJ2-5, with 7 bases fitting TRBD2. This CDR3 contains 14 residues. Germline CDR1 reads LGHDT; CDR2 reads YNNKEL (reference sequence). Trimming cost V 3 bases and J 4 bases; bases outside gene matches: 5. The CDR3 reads CASSQRGGVETQYF. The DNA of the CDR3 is TGTGCCAGCAGCCAGAGGGGAGGGGTAGAGACCCAGTACTTC.

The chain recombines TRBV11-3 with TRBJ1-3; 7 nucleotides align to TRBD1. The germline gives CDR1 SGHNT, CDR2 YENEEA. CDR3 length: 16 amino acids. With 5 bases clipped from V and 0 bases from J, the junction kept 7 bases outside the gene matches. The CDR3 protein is CASSPRDRYSGNTIYF. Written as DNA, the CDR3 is TGTGCCAGCAGCCCCCGGGACAGATACTCTGGAAACACCATATATTTT.

The CDR3 sequence is CASNTPPERGGRTDTQYF. DNA of the CDR3: TGTGCCAGCAATACGCCCCCTGAGCGGGGAGGCCGAACAGATACGCAGTATTTT. The chain has TRBV2 and TRBJ2-3; TRBD2 agrees at 7 bases. With V trimmed by 7 bases and J by 3 bases, 19 bases remained unmatched. Germline assignment: CDR1 SNHLY and CDR2 FYNNEI. This CDR3 region has 18 residues.

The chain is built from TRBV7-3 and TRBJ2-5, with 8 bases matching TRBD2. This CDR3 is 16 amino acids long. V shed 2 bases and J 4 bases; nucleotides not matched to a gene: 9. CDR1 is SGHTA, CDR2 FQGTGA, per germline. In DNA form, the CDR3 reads TGTGCCAGCAGCTTATCGGGACTAGATCTGAGAGAGACCCAGTACTTC. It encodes CASSLSGLDLRETQYF.

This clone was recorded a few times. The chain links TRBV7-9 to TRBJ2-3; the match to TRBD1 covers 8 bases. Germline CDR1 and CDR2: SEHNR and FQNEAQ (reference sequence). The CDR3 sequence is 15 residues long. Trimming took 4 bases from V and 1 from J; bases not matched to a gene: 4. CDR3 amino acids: CASSSTGAGTDTQYF. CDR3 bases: TGTGCCAGCAGCTCGACAGGGGCTGGCACAGATACGCAGTATTTT. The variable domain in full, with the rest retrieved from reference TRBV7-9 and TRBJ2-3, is DTGVSQNPRHKITKRGQNVTFRCDPISEHNRLYWYRQTLGQGPEFLTYFQNEAQLEKSRLLSDRFSAERPKGSFSTLEIQRTEQGDSAMYLCASSSTGAGTDTQYFGPGTRLTVL.

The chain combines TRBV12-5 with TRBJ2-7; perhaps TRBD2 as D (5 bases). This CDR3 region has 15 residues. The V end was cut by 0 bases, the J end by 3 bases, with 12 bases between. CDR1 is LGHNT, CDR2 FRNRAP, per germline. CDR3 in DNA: TGTGCTAGTGGTTTGGTACCAGAGGGTCTCTACGAGCAGTACTTC. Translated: CASGLVPEGLYEQYF.

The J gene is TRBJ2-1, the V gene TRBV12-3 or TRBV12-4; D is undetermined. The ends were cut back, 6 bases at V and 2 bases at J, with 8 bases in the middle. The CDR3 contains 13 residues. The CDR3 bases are TGTGCCAGCAGACTAATCCCCTACAATGAGCAGTTCTTC. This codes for CASRLIPYNEQFF.